These T cell receptor beta chains were read from a single sample in a study of CD8 T cells in ankylosing spondylitis. TCRdb redid the calling of the 5' RACE reads with MiXCR, one entry per CDR3 protein. Of 150,000 to 200,000 distinct CDR3 sequences in the sample, approximately 12% were seen once. Input material: blood, either unsorted or a sorted T cell fraction (not recorded which). All receptors derive from a female donor with ankylosing spondylitis or in good health (not recorded which). The CDR3 runs from the conserved cysteine through the conserved F or W. The order of the fields is V gene, J gene, clone size, D gene, CDR3 DNA, CDR3 protein. The D gene is left open where the match is weak. Clone size is stated in some rows and not others, as once, few, many or a class when expanded.

TRBV6-2/TRBV6-3	TRBJ2-1	many	NA	TGTGCCAGCCATGCTGGGGGCAGCCCGATTTTTAATGAGCAGTTCTTC	CASHAGGSPIFNEQFF
TRBV10-3	TRBJ2-7	NA	NA	TGTGCCATCAGCACGGGCCCGGAAGACGAGCAGTACTTC	CAISTGPEDEQYF
TRBV7-2	TRBJ1-5	many	NA	TGTGCCAGCAGCTTAGGTGGGGGTAGCAATCAGCCCCAGCATTTT	CASSLGGGSNQPQHF
TRBV30	TRBJ2-1	few	NA	TGTGCCTGGAGCGCCCTAAACAATGAGCAGTTCTTC	CAWSALNNEQFF
TRBV7-2	TRBJ2-5	few	TRBD2	TGTGCCAGCAGCCGCGGTGGCAGCGGGAGGGCCCAAGAGACCCAGTACTTC	CASSRGGSGRAQETQYF
TRBV27	TRBJ1-2	many	TRBD1	TGTGCCAGCAGCCGGACAGGGGATTTTATGAGCTATGGCTACACCTTC	CASSRTGDFMSYGYTF
TRBV9	TRBJ1-6	NA	TRBD1	TGTGCCAGCAGCGCCGAGATGGGACAGGGTGGTTCACCCCTCCACTTT	CASSAEMGQGGSPLHF
TRBV27	TRBJ2-7	many	NA	TGTGCCAGCAGTTTAGGAGGAGAGGTTGGGGCGGGTGAGCAGTACTTC	CASSLGGEVGAGEQYF
TRBV6-2/TRBV6-3	TRBJ2-4	few	NA	TGTGCCATTCCCTCAGGGCCCAAAAACATTCAGTACTTC	CAIPSGPKNIQYF
TRBV3-1	TRBJ2-1	NA	NA	TGTGCCAGCAGCCTAAGACCCCTAGGTGGGCCTTTCTTC	CASSLRPLGGPFF
TRBV3-1	TRBJ1-1	few	NA	TGTGCCAGCAGCCCTGGGACTCTAAGGTTTGTGGGCACTGAAGCTTTCTTT	CASSPGTLRFVGTEAFF
TRBV24-1	TRBJ2-3	many	TRBD2	TGTGCCATCGGACTAGCGGGAAGGACAGATACGCAGTATTTT	CAIGLAGRTDTQYF
TRBV7-2	TRBJ2-7	many	TRBD2	TGTGCCAGCAGCTTAGGTCGCGGGAGGACCTATGGAGTCGAGCAGTACTTC	CASSLGRGRTYGVEQYF
TRBV12-3/TRBV12-4	TRBJ2-1	NA	NA	TGTGCCAGCAGCCACAGGGTAAACAATGAGCAGTTCTTC	CASSHRVNNEQFF
TRBV25-1	TRBJ2-7	many	NA	TGTGCCAGCAGTGAAGTTGTGGGAGGAGGTGAGCAGTACTTC	CASSEVVGGGEQYF
TRBV6-2/TRBV6-3	TRBJ1-5	many	NA	TGTGCCAGCCAGGACAGTTTAAATCAGCCCCAGCATTTT	CASQDSLNQPQHF
TRBV21-1	TRBJ1-5	many	NA	TGTGCCAGCAGGGGGACATGTGGCTCTACGCCCCAGCATTTT	CASRGTCGSTPQHF
TRBV6-4	TRBJ2-3	few	NA	TGTGCCAGCAGTGAGGGCCCTAGCACAGATACGCAGTATTTT	CASSEGPSTDTQYF
TRBV6-5	TRBJ1-5	many	TRBD1	TGTGCCAGCAGTTCCTCGGGCAGGGGGGATCAGCCCCAGCATTTT	CASSSSGRGDQPQHF
TRBV7-9	TRBJ2-2	few	NA	TGTGCCAGCAGCTCGTACAGGGGAGGAACCGGGGAGCTGTTTTTT	CASSSYRGGTGELFF
TRBV20-1	TRBJ1-1	many	NA	TGCAGTGCTAGAGATCTGGAGGGGAACACTGAAGCTTTCTTT	CSARDLEGNTEAFF
TRBV27	TRBJ2-7	NA	NA	TGTGCCAGCAGTTTAAGTGGGAATAAGGTCTACGAGCAGTACTTC	CASSLSGNKVYEQYF
TRBV27	TRBJ2-7	many	TRBD2	TGTGCCAGCAGTAGCGTTCCGGGACTAGCGCCCAAGCAGCACTTC	CASSSVPGLAPKQHF
TRBV4-3	TRBJ2-2	many	NA	TGCGCCAGCAGCCCTGAGGCGCCCACGAACACCGGGGAGCTGTTTTTT	CASSPEAPTNTGELFF
TRBV5-1	TRBJ2-5	few	NA	TGCGCCAGCAGCTTAAACCGGGACACCTTGGCGATGACCCAGTACTTC	CASSLNRDTLAMTQYF
TRBV29-1	TRBJ2-7	many	NA	TGCAGCGTTGAAGTGGCGGCCTCCTACGAGCAGTACTTC	CSVEVAASYEQYF
TRBV11-2	TRBJ1-5	NA	TRBD1	TGTGCCAGCAGCTTAGGGGGACAGGGATGGATACATAGCAATCAGTCCCAGCATTTT	CASSLGGQGWIHSNQSQHF
TRBV5-1	TRBJ2-3	many	TRBD2	TGCGCCAGCAGCTTGCGCAGCGGGAGGTTTGATACGCAGTATTTT	CASSLRSGRFDTQYF
TRBV4-3	TRBJ1-2	few	TRBD1	TGCGCCAGCAGCCAGCCGGGACAGGGAGGGTATGGCTACACCTTC	CASSQPGQGGYGYTF
TRBV20-1	TRBJ2-5	once	NA	TGCAGTGCTAGATCTCAAACACCGAAGGGGGACCAACAAGAGACCCAGTACTTC	CSARSQTPKGDQQETQYF
TRBV20-1	TRBJ2-7	many	TRBD1	TGCAGTGCTAACCGCGGACAGGGGGCCTACGAGCAGTACTTC	CSANRGQGAYEQYF
TRBV6-5	TRBJ2-7	NA	TRBD1	TGTGCCAGCAGTACTGGACAGGGGGGCTACGAGCAGTACTTC	CASSTGQGGYEQYF
TRBV19	TRBJ2-1	few	NA	TGTGCCAGTCTAGGGGGTGTCGGTGAGCAGTTCTTC	CASLGGVGEQFF
TRBV4-3	TRBJ2-2	many	TRBD2	TGCGCCAGCAGGCCCGGGGCGGGAGAGACCGGGGAGCTGTTTTTT	CASRPGAGETGELFF
TRBV6-1	TRBJ1-3	NA	NA	TGTGCCAGCAGTACCGGGGGACACGAGGACGGAAACACCATATATTTT	CASSTGGHEDGNTIYF
TRBV23-1	TRBJ2-7	NA	NA	TGCGCCAGCAGTCATCCAGGTCGCGTTAGGTACCACGAGCAGTACTTC	CASSHPGRVRYHEQYF
TRBV2	TRBJ2-1	NA	TRBD2	TGTGCCAGCAGTCTCCGATCGACTAGCGGGAGGGACGGTTACAATGAGCAGTTCTTC	CASSLRSTSGRDGYNEQFF
TRBV12-3/TRBV12-4	TRBJ1-5	many	NA	TGTGCCAGCAGGGACGGGGGTCAGCCCCAGCATTTT	CASRDGGQPQHF
TRBV5-5	TRBJ2-2	many	NA	TGTGCCAGCAGCTTGGATTGGGGATTCGGGGAGCTGTTTTTT	CASSLDWGFGELFF